The 10 T cell receptor beta chains reported below all come from one sample, sequenced in a study of blood T cell repertoires in COVID-19 (dated by TCRdb to the early 2020s). Libraries were constructed by the immunoSEQ multiplex PCR assay. Here the immuneACCESS table is served through TCRdb, limited to in-frame sequences with V and J called. Missing clones are a known gap in these copies; in checked studies unresolved V genes cover under half, and the rest lacks a known reason. In all, the sample holds under 150,000 clones, and around 82% of those were seen once. In total, the top ten clones hold around 4% of the sample. Sequencing was done on a sample of peripheral blood. These TCRs come from a man between 60 and 75 years old with acute or convalescent COVID-19.

V and J are TRBV7-9 and TRBJ2-3; maybe TRBD2 (6 bases). Germline CDR1 and CDR2: SEHNR and FQNEAQ (reference sequence). The CDR3 is made up of 16 amino acids. Trimming stripped 1 base from V and 2 bases from J, with 13 bases between. The CDR3 DNA follows: TGTGCCAGCAGCTTAGATGGACTAACTTACACAGATACGCAGTATTTT. Translation gives CASSLDGLTYTDTQYF.

The V gene is TRBV6-5, the J gene TRBJ1-1; possible D gene TRBD1, 5 bases. The length of the CDR3 is 13 residues. V lost 6 bases, J lost 5 bases, and 13 bases lay in between. Germline CDR1 is MNHEY and CDR2 is SVGAGI. In nucleotides, the CDR3 is TGTGCCAGCAGACCCCCTGGGGGGACTGAAGCTTTCTTT. Its protein product is CASRPPGGTEAFF.

The J gene is TRBJ1-1, the V gene TRBV12-3 or TRBV12-4, with 7 positions matching TRBD1. The CDR3 sequence is 13 residues long. V shed 4 bases, J shed 8 bases, and the junction held 7 bases outside the gene matches. The CDR3 reads CASSSHQTGEAFF. The CDR3 DNA reads TGTGCCAGCAGTTCTCACCAGACAGGGGAAGCTTTCTTT.

This rearrangement joins TRBV7-6 to TRBJ2-7, with a tentative D call TRBD1 (6 bases). V lost 0 bases and J 2 bases, leaving 11 bases between the germline ends. Per germline, CDR1 SGHVS and CDR2 FNYEAQ. CDR3 length equals 15 residues. CDR3 amino acids: CASSLALTGTYEQYF. DNA of the CDR3: TGTGCCAGCAGCTTAGCGCTCACAGGGACCTACGAGCAGTACTTC.

The chain has TRBV3-1 (or the pseudogene TRBV3-2) and TRBJ2-1; a possible D gene is TRBD2 (5 bases). The V and J ends lost 3 bases and 5 bases respectively, with 11 bases between them. Germline loops: CDR1 LGHDT, CDR2 YNNKEL (reference sequence). The CDR3 runs to 14 residues. CDR3 sequence: CASSQWAGNNEQFF. The CDR3 bases are TGTGCCAGCAGCCAGTGGGCGGGTAACAATGAGCAGTTCTTC.

The J gene is TRBJ2-7, the V gene TRBV7-9; the match to TRBD1 covers 7 bases. The germline V gene has CDR1 SEHNR and CDR2 FQNEAQ (reference sequence). Unmatched junction bases numbered 7, after V lost 5 bases and J lost 0 bases. This CDR3 has 15 residues. DNA for the CDR3: TGTGCCAGCAGCATGTTACAGGGGAGCTCCTACGAGCAGTACTTC. It specifies CASSMLQGSSYEQYF.

This clone is a singleton in its sample. This chain joins TRBV10-1 and TRBJ2-3, with no clear D. From germline, CDR1 is WNHNN and CDR2 SYGVQD (reference sequence). The CDR3 has 12 amino acids. Between the trimmed V and J ends, which lost 4 bases and 0 bases, there was a span of 2 bases. CDR3 region: CASSASTDTQYF. CDR3 DNA sequence: TGCGCCAGCAGTGCAAGCACAGATACGCAGTATTTT.

V usage is TRBV19 and J usage is TRBJ1-2, with TRBD1 identical over 7 bases. Germline assignment: CDR1 LNHDA and CDR2 SQIVND (reference sequence). V gave up 3 bases and J gave up 4 bases; unmatched junction bases: 5. The CDR3 runs 14 residues. The CDR3 region is CASSIPGQSYGYTF. The CDR3 nucleotides read TGTGCCAGTAGTATCCCGGGACAGTCCTATGGCTACACCTTC.

This sequence joins TRBV18 and TRBJ2-7, with a possible D match to TRBD1 (5 bases). The V gene's germline CDR1 is KGHSH and CDR2 LQKENI. V was clipped by 1 base and J by 5 bases, with 18 bases between them. The CDR3 extends over 16 amino acids. Here the CDR3 reads CASSPRSPGIYHEQYF. The CDR3 nucleotides read TGTGCCAGCTCACCACGAAGCCCAGGGATCTACCACGAGCAGTACTTC.

V usage is TRBV7-2 and J usage is TRBJ2-1; D call uncertain. V lost 7 bases, J lost 0 bases, and 19 bases lay in between. This CDR3 region has 17 residues. Germline V gene lookup returns CDR1 SGHTA and CDR2 FQGNSA. CDR3 amino acids: CASTSLVGSASYNEQFF. CDR3 nucleotide sequence: TGTGCCAGCACCTCCTTGGTCGGCAGCGCCTCCTACAATGAGCAGTTCTTC.